These 5 T cell receptor beta chains share one sample of origin, sequenced in a study of T cells in Graves' hyperthyroidism and ophthalmopathy (dated by TCRdb to the late 2010s). Libraries were built with multiplex PCR. The data were produced on an Illumina HiSeq 2000. Amplification of TCR beta CDR3 regions was carried out from RNA transcripts. The first round of RT-PCR for the TCR CDR3 was performed with the HTBI primer set and the Qiagen OneStep RT-PCR kit. TCRdb passed the public sequencing reads through fastp at Q25 and MiXCR, retaining productive beta sequences. A single entry per CDR3 protein holds the most common genes and DNA from its merged rows. In all, the sample holds 480,000 or so distinct CDR3 sequences, and about an eighth of those were seen once. The ten largest account for about a sixth of the sample. Sequencing was carried out using blood. These TCRs come from a woman under 30 with Graves' hyperthyroidism.

This clonotype was detected ten times or more. The chain carries TRBV7-9 and TRBJ2-1; 7 bases are shared with TRBD2. There are 14 residues in the CDR3. Germline lookup yields CDR1 SEHNR and CDR2 FQNEAQ (reference sequence). V dropped 2 bases and J dropped 8; count of bases not matched to a gene: 6. The CDR3 nucleotides read TGTGCCAGCAGCTTACGGGAGGTGCGCGATGAGCAGTTCTTC. Translated: CASSLREVRDEQFF.

This clonotype was recorded at least ten times. The CDR3 DNA is TGTGCCAGCCGTCCTCCGAGTGGCACAGATACGCAGTATTTT. Amino acids: CASRPPSGTDTQYF. The rearrangement uses TRBV6-1 and TRBJ2-3; D call uncertain. CDR3 length: 14 amino acids. The V gene's germline CDR1 is MNHNS and CDR2 SASEGT. The V and J ends lost 8 bases and 1 base respectively, with 13 bases between them.

This clonotype showed up many times. The chain employs TRBV2 and TRBJ1-2; 9 bases line up with TRBD1. The CDR3 sequence is 13 residues long. Per germline, CDR1 SNHLY and CDR2 FYNNEI. The trim removed 5 bases at V and 8 bases at J, leaving 6 bases unmatched. The CDR3 loop reads CASSLTGGGGYTF. As DNA, the CDR3 is TGTGCCAGCAGTCTCACAGGGGGCGGAGGCTACACCTTC.

This clonotype came up many times. The chain uses TRBV6-1 and TRBJ1-1, with D perhaps matching TRBD1 (6 bases). The CDR3 covers 14 residues. Trimming removed 6 bases from V and 1 base from J, with 12 bases in between. Germline CDR1 MNHNS, CDR2 SASEGT. The CDR3 sequence is CASREQGSNTEAFF. As DNA, the CDR3 is TGTGCCAGCAGGGAACAGGGATCGAACACTGAAGCTTTCTTT.

V gene TRBV10-3 combines with J gene TRBJ2-1; no reliable D call. V lost 8 bases to trimming and J lost 6 bases, with 20 bases between them. CDR1 is ENHRY, CDR2 SYGVKD, per germline. The CDR3 sequence is 15 residues long. Written as DNA, the CDR3 is TGTGCCATCGGAACTACTTCTCCGGACGCCAATGAGCAGTTCTTC. This encodes CAIGTTSPDANEQFF.